Presented here are 30 T cell receptor beta chains from one specimen sequenced in a study of blood T cells in healthy people across ages. Together with a sample-barcoded 5' primer, a J-beta primer mix was included in a second PCR lasting about 7 to 12 cycles. Each CDR3 protein is one row after TCRdb ran MiXCR on the 5' RACE reads. This sample yields about 1.4 million distinct CDR3 sequences, of which approximately 59% are seen a single time; roughly 7% belongs to the top ten. The sample taken for sequencing was blood. These receptors originate from a man between 18 and 29 years old in good health.

J is TRBJ2-5 and V is TRBV10-3, with D possibly matching TRBD2 (6 bases). The J call is doubtful: the DNA matches TRBJ2-7 better. This CDR3 spans 13 amino acids. The germline gives CDR1 ENHRY, CDR2 SYGVKD. The CDR3 sequence: CAISVTRLGEQYF. As DNA, the CDR3 is TGTGCCATCAGTGTGACTAGGCTGGGCGAGCAGTACTTC.

CDR3: CASSSGAGIAKNIQYF. The CDR3 region has the DNA TGTGCCAGCAGCTCGGGGGCGGGAATAGCCAAAAACATTCAGTACTTC. This chain uses TRBV5-4 with TRBJ2-4, with D possibly called TRBD1 or TRBD2 (6 bases each). Trimming took 3 bases from V and 0 from J, leaving 13 bases between them. Per germline, CDR1 SGHNT and CDR2 YYREEE (reference sequence). The CDR3 runs to 16 residues.

The chain couples TRBV20-1 to TRBJ1-1; D is undetermined. Germline CDR1 DFQATT, CDR2 SNEGSKA (reference sequence). There are 14 residues in the CDR3. The germline V and J ends were trimmed by 6 bases and 6 bases, with 20 bases remaining between them. The DNA of the CDR3 is TGCAGTGCCCCACAGAAAGAGGCCTGGGCTGAAGCTTTCTTT. Encoded protein: CSAPQKEAWAEAFF.

The chain combines TRBV7-9 with TRBJ2-7; D is possibly TRBD2 (7 bases). Germline V gene sequence: CDR1 SEHNR, CDR2 FQNEAQ (reference sequence). The ends were cut back, 5 bases at V and 3 bases at J, with 17 bases in the middle. This CDR3 region has 15 residues. CDR3 sequence reads: CASSPPGERGYEQYF. The CDR3 DNA sequence: TGTGCCAGCAGCCCCCCAGGGGAGCGGGGCTACGAGCAGTACTTC.

The genes are TRBV3-1 and TRBJ2-2, with 8 positions matching TRBD2. The CDR3 sequence is 17 residues long. The germline V gene encodes CDR1 LGHDT and CDR2 YNNKEL (reference sequence). The junction had 9 bases not matched to a gene; V was cut back by 0 bases and J by 6 bases. The CDR3 is CASSQDVVAGGPGELFF. For the CDR3, the DNA is TGTGCCAGCAGCCAAGATGTTGTGGCGGGGGGCCCCGGGGAGCTGTTTTTT.

This clonotype has just a few counts. The V gene is TRBV4-3, the J gene TRBJ2-3, with D maybe TRBD2 (5 bases). V was trimmed by 3 bases and J by 1 base, leaving 17 bases between them. This CDR3 comprises 17 residues. In germline, CDR1 is LGHNA, CDR2 YSLEER. The CDR3 here is CASSQSRASRGTDTQYF. DNA of the CDR3: TGCGCCAGCAGCCAGAGTAGAGCCTCGAGGGGCACAGATACGCAGTATTTT.

The chain links TRBV29-1 to TRBJ1-2; 8 positions agree with TRBD1. CDR3 length: 12 amino acids. CDR1 and CDR2 (germline): SQVTM, ANQGSEA. Trimming at V came to 6 bases and at J to 10 bases, leaving 10 bases not matched to a gene. CDR3 coding DNA: TGCAGCGTCTTTGGACAGGGTTTGTCCTACACCTTC. It translates to CSVFGQGLSYTF.

The chain uses TRBV13 and TRBJ2-7; TRBD1 is a possible D gene (5 bases). Germline CDR1 PRHDT, CDR2 FYEKMQ (reference sequence). V was clipped by 8 bases and J by 1 base, with 18 bases between them. The CDR3 runs 15 residues. The CDR3 bases are TGTGCCAGCGGCCACCCTTCAGGGTTGTCCTACGAGCAGTACTTC. This encodes CASGHPSGLSYEQYF.

The gene calls are TRBV5-6 and TRBJ1-1, with D perhaps TRBD1 (5 bases). The CDR3 consists of 12 residues. V shed 3 bases and J shed 8 bases, with 11 bases lying between them. Germline assignment: CDR1 SGHDT and CDR2 YYEEEE. The CDR3 region has the DNA TGTGCCAGCAGCTGGGGGGAAACCGAAGCTTTCTTT. Its protein product is CASSWGETEAFF.

This rearrangement joins TRBV4-2 to TRBJ2-3; no definite D call. V lost 0 bases, J lost 10 bases, and 20 bases lay in between. Per the germline V gene, CDR1 is LGHNA and CDR2 is YNFKEQ. CDR3 size: 16 residues. CDR3 sequence: CASSQERDYGRYAQYF. The CDR3 nucleotides read TGTGCCAGCAGCCAAGAAAGGGATTACGGCAGATACGCGCAGTATTTT.

In this sample, this clonotype turned up many times. The rearrangement links TRBV20-1 to TRBJ2-7, with D perhaps being TRBD1 or TRBD2 (5 bases each). The CDR3 covers 12 residues. Trimming removed 6 bases from V and 6 bases from J, with 15 bases in between. Germline loops: CDR1 DFQATT, CDR2 SNEGSKA (reference sequence). The CDR3 bases are TGCAGTGCAGACGGGGCTAGGCGCGAGCAGTACTTC. Translating it yields CSADGARREQYF.

This rearrangement joins TRBV20-1 to TRBJ1-4, with D tentatively TRBD1 (5 bases). The V and J ends lost 3 bases and 6 bases respectively, with 8 bases between them. Germline V lookup: CDR1 DFQATT, CDR2 SNEGSKA (reference sequence). This CDR3 has 12 residues. As DNA, the CDR3 is TGCAGTGCTAGTGTCAGGGATGAAAAACTGTTTTTT. Translated, it gives CSASVRDEKLFF.

The V and J genes are TRBV12-3 or TRBV12-4 and TRBJ1-6; D unresolved. Trimming took off 3 bases at V and 7 bases at J, with 13 bases between the two ends. This CDR3 is built from 15 residues. The CDR3 nucleotides are TGTGCCAGCAGTTTTGAGGGCAATGGGAATTCACCCCTCCACTTT. It is translated as CASSFEGNGNSPLHF.

This clonotype was seen more than once but under ten times. The chain couples TRBV12-3 or TRBV12-4 to TRBJ2-5, with 7 bases fitting TRBD1. The CDR3 has 15 amino acids. Trimming cost V 5 bases and J 4 bases; bases outside gene matches: 10. CDR3 in amino acids: CASSPDRVYVETQYF. In nucleotides, the CDR3 is TGTGCCAGCAGTCCAGACAGGGTCTACGTAGAGACCCAGTACTTC.

A note on this clonotype: A junction boundary mismatches the germline segment, possibly from a read error. This chain links TRBV5-1 with TRBJ2-2, with D uncertain. The CDR3 spans 16 residues. Germline loops: CDR1 SGHRS, CDR2 YFSETQ. The CDR3 spells CASGLPNPGNTGELFF. CDR3 bases: TGCGCCAGCGGCTTGCCTAACCCGGGGAACACCGGGGAGCTGTTTTTT.

The rearrangement links TRBV5-1 to TRBJ2-3; D may correspond to TRBD1 or TRBD2 (5 bases each). Trimming cost V 8 bases and J 2 bases, with 15 bases left between them. Germline V gene lookup returns CDR1 SGHRS and CDR2 YFSETQ. The CDR3 consists of 14 residues. The CDR3: CASGSLGPTDTQYF. In DNA, the CDR3 is TGCGCCAGTGGTTCTCTGGGACCCACAGATACGCAGTATTTT.

The rearrangement uses TRBV7-9 and TRBJ1-4, with 9 bases lining up with TRBD1. Germline V gives CDR1 SEHNR, CDR2 FQNEAQ (reference sequence). The ends lost 5 bases at V and 3 bases at J; junction bases unmatched: 4. The CDR3 runs 15 residues. The CDR3: CASSPGTGSNEKLFF. For the CDR3, the DNA is TGTGCCAGCAGCCCAGGGACAGGGTCTAATGAAAAACTGTTTTTT.

V and J are TRBV29-1 and TRBJ2-5; tentatively, D is TRBD1 (6 bases). Per germline, CDR1 SQVTM and CDR2 ANQGSEA. The ends were cut back, 4 bases at V and 2 bases at J, with 20 bases in the middle. This CDR3 has 16 residues. The CDR3 is CSVVVAGVTVQETQYF. The CDR3 DNA reads TGCAGCGTTGTAGTAGCAGGGGTCACCGTTCAAGAGACCCAGTACTTC.

This clonotype was seen just once. The chain recombines TRBV7-6 with TRBJ2-1; TRBD2 agrees at 8 bases. This CDR3 is 18 amino acids long. Trimming removed 5 bases from V and 1 base from J; junction bases left unmatched: 13. CDR1 and CDR2 (germline): SGHVS, FNYEAQ. This CDR3 reads CASSPTSGRITSYNEQFF. The DNA for the CDR3 is TGTGCCAGCAGCCCAACTAGCGGCCGAATAACTTCCTACAATGAGCAGTTCTTC.

This clonotype was seen a few times. This chain connects TRBV15 to TRBJ1-4; possibly TRBD1 for D (6 bases). Looked up from germline, CDR1 is LNHNV and CDR2 is YYDKDF (reference sequence). The CDR3 sequence is 16 residues long. The V end lost 2 bases, the J end lost 6 bases, and 16 bases lay between the germline ends. CDR3 DNA: TGTGCCACCAGCAGAAACTGGGGGCTAAAGGATGAAAAACTGTTTTTT. Translation: CATSRNWGLKDEKLFF.

The V call is TRBV5-1, the J call TRBJ2-5; D is unresolved. Trimming removed 8 bases at V and 2 bases at J, with 7 bases between. Per the germline V gene, CDR1 is SGHRS and CDR2 is YFSETQ. The CDR3 sequence is 11 residues long. CDR3 DNA: TGCGCCAGTAAGAGACAAGAGACCCAGTACTTC. Residues: CASKRQETQYF.

V usage is TRBV20-1 and J usage is TRBJ2-1; D is perhaps TRBD2 (6 bases). Germline-derived CDR1 and CDR2 are DFQATT and SNEGSKA (reference sequence). CDR3 length: 14 residues. V gave up 6 bases and J gave up 8 bases, with 20 bases separating them. CDR3 bases: TGCAGTGCCGAATCGGGACTCCCCTTCGATGAGCAGTTCTTC. Its protein is CSAESGLPFDEQFF.

The chain recombines TRBV20-1 with TRBJ2-1; 10 bases match TRBD2. In germline, CDR1 is DFQATT, CDR2 SNEGSKA (reference sequence). This CDR3 is 16 amino acids long. The V segment lost 6 bases and the J segment 3 bases; nucleotides outside the gene matches: 11. CDR3 sequence reads: CSANDLAGVYYNEQFF. CDR3 DNA: TGCAGTGCGAACGACCTAGCGGGGGTCTACTACAATGAGCAGTTCTTC.

The rearrangement joins TRBV7-2 to TRBJ1-2, with D possibly being TRBD1 (5 bases). Germline V gene sequence: CDR1 SGHTA, CDR2 FQGNSA. The CDR3 is 13 residues long. V was clipped by 2 bases and J by 7 bases, with 11 bases between them. In DNA form, the CDR3 reads TGTGCCAGCAGCTTAAAGGGGACCCGTGGCTACACCTTC. It specifies CASSLKGTRGYTF.

The rearrangement links TRBV3-1 to TRBJ2-4; D unresolved. Trimming pared 1 base from V and 5 bases from J, leaving 6 bases between. The germline gives CDR1 LGHDT, CDR2 YNNKEL (reference sequence). The CDR3 is 13 amino acids. The CDR3 protein is CASSQVEENIQYF. In DNA, the CDR3 is TGTGCCAGCAGCCAAGTCGAGGAAAACATTCAGTACTTC.

The chain combines TRBV27 with TRBJ2-5; 7 positions match TRBD1. Trimming cost V 6 bases and J 5 bases; bases outside gene matches: 6. This CDR3 is built from 13 residues. Germline V gene sequence: CDR1 MNHEY, CDR2 SMNVEV (reference sequence). CDR3 nucleotides: TGTGCCAGCAGGTCGGGACAGCGGGAGACCCAGTACTTC. Its protein is CASRSGQRETQYF.

This clonotype is a singleton in its sample. The chain is built from TRBV5-1 and TRBJ2-2; either TRBD1 or TRBD2 may supply D (5 bases each). Germline V gives CDR1 SGHRS, CDR2 YFSETQ. Between the trimmed V and J ends, which lost 3 bases and 5 bases, there was a span of 11 bases. There are 14 residues in the CDR3. This CDR3 is CASSWDPRTGELFF. The CDR3 DNA reads as TGCGCCAGCAGCTGGGACCCCCGGACCGGGGAGCTGTTTTTT. Full variable domain (missing parts from reference TRBV5-1 and TRBJ2-2): KAGVTQTPRYLIKTRGQQVTLSCSPISGHRSVSWYQQTPGQGLQFLFEYFSETQRNKGNFPGRFSGRQFSNSRSEMNVSTLELGDSALYLCASSWDPRTGELFFGEGSRLTVL.

The genes are TRBV6-5 and TRBJ2-3, with 8 bases matching TRBD1. CDR1 is MNHEY and CDR2 is SVGAGI in the germline V gene. The CDR3 sequence is 17 residues long. The ends lost 4 bases at V and 4 bases at J; junction bases unmatched: 13. The CDR3 is CASSSRDRLSEADTQYF. DNA for the CDR3: TGTGCCAGCAGTTCCCGGGACAGGCTATCTGAAGCAGATACGCAGTATTTT.

V and J are TRBV5-1 and TRBJ2-3; 8 positions agree with TRBD2. With 4 bases clipped from V and 5 bases from J, the junction kept 6 bases outside the gene matches. The CDR3 length is 14 residues. Germline assignment: CDR1 SGHRS and CDR2 YFSETQ. This CDR3 reads CASSSPGLGDTQYF. CDR3 coding DNA: TGCGCCAGCAGCAGCCCGGGACTAGGAGATACGCAGTATTTT. Combining the CDR3 with reference TRBV5-1 and TRBJ2-3 gives the whole variable domain KAGVTQTPRYLIKTRGQQVTLSCSPISGHRSVSWYQQTPGQGLQFLFEYFSETQRNKGNFPGRFSGRQFSNSRSEMNVSTLELGDSALYLCASSSPGLGDTQYFGPGTRLTVL.

This clonotype came up once. The chain uses TRBV9 and TRBJ1-1; D gene unclear. Germline-derived CDR1 and CDR2 are SGDLS and YYNGEE. This CDR3 is built from 13 residues. Trimming took off 3 bases at V and 8 bases at J, with 14 bases between the two ends. The CDR3 DNA reads TGTGCCAGCAGCGCCCAGACTATTGCCGAAGCTTTCTTT. As protein: CASSAQTIAEAFF.